These 13 T cell receptor beta chains were all obtained from the same sample, sequenced in a study of cytomegalovirus exposure and HLA in healthy donors. The data were produced by immunoSEQ multiplex PCR, yet TCRdb's version contains in-frame clones alone and is incomplete. The sample lists 150,000 to 200,000 clones; around nine tenths were seen once. Sequences were obtained from PBMCs. These receptors came from a woman aged 30 to 39 in good health and CMV-seronegative.

CDR3 region: CASRETGRDGYTF. The CDR3 DNA is TGTGCCAGCCGAGAGACAGGAAGAGATGGCTACACCTTC. The V and J genes are TRBV27 and TRBJ1-2; a possible D gene is TRBD1 (6 bases). Trimming removed 8 bases from V and 6 bases from J, with 16 bases in between. The CDR3 loop spans 13 amino acids. Germline V CDR1 and CDR2: MNHEY, SMNVEV (reference sequence).

The V and J genes are TRBV27 and TRBJ2-7; 12 nucleotides align to TRBD2. V shed 2 bases, J shed 2 bases, and the junction held 4 bases outside the gene matches. This CDR3 region has 16 residues. Germline CDR1 MNHEY, CDR2 SMNVEV (reference sequence). Here the CDR3 reads CASSLILAGGPYEQYF. In nucleotides, the CDR3 is TGTGCCAGCAGTTTAATCCTAGCGGGGGGGCCCTACGAGCAGTACTTC.

In its sample, this clone was seen once. The chain uses TRBV18 and TRBJ1-1; D remains unclear. The CDR3 spans 14 residues. V lost 1 base and J 7 bases, leaving 13 bases between the germline ends. Germline V lookup: CDR1 KGHSH, CDR2 LQKENI. For the CDR3, the DNA is TGTGCCAGCTCACCACAGTGGCCCCGGGTTGAAGCTTTCTTT. It translates to CASSPQWPRVEAFF.

The CDR3 spells CASSLSGTDDLYEQYF. DNA of the CDR3: TGCGCCAGCAGCCTCTCCGGGACAGATGATCTCTACGAGCAGTACTTC. The rearrangement uses TRBV5-1 and TRBJ2-7; TRBD1 agrees at 7 bases. CDR3 length: 16 amino acids. Losses at the gene ends were 4 bases for V and 3 bases for J; bases not matched to a gene: 13. Germline V gene data show CDR1 as SGHRS and CDR2 as YFSETQ.

The V call is TRBV11-1, the J call TRBJ2-1; TRBD2 matches at 10 bases. The germline V gene encodes CDR1 SGHAT and CDR2 FQDESV (reference sequence). The CDR3 runs to 13 residues. V shed 5 bases, J shed 12 bases, and the junction held 7 bases outside the gene matches. This CDR3 reads CASSPRAGGWQFF. The DNA for the CDR3 is TGTGCCAGCAGCCCCAGAGCGGGGGGGTGGCAGTTCTTC.

The chain has TRBV29-1 and TRBJ1-1; TRBD1 aligns across 10 bases. This CDR3 contains 13 residues. After removal of 5 bases from V and 7 bases from J, the junction contained 7 bases not matched to a gene. Germline V gives CDR1 SQVTM, CDR2 ANQGSEA. The CDR3 loop is CSVRTGGRVEAFF. The CDR3 DNA reads TGCAGCGTTCGGACAGGGGGTCGGGTTGAAGCTTTCTTT.

The chain is built from TRBV6-6 and TRBJ2-1; 7 nucleotides match TRBD1. Germline loops: CDR1 MNHNY, CDR2 SVGAGI (reference sequence). The CDR3 contains 15 residues. V shed 5 bases and J 3 bases; nucleotides not matched to a gene: 7. This CDR3 is CASSRDRAGYNEQFF. The CDR3 DNA is TGTGCCAGCAGTCGCGACAGGGCTGGCTACAATGAGCAGTTCTTC.

The chain combines TRBV5-1 with TRBJ2-3, with a weak D call TRBD1 (5 bases). CDR3 length: 16 amino acids. V lost 4 bases and J 2 bases, leaving 17 bases between the germline ends. Germline V gives CDR1 SGHRS, CDR2 YFSETQ. The DNA for the CDR3 is TGCGCCAGCAGCCCCCGTGCAAGGGGTCCCACAGATACGCAGTATTTT. It translates to CASSPRARGPTDTQYF.

The chain has TRBV7-6 and TRBJ1-1, with 7 nucleotides matching TRBD1. This CDR3 region has 13 residues. Germline V gene sequence: CDR1 SGHVS, CDR2 FNYEAQ. The J segment lost 6 bases and the V segment lost 4 bases, leaving 5 bases of the junction unmatched. CDR3 bases: TGTGCCAGCAGCTCCGTGACAGGGTCTGAAGCTTTCTTT. Amino acids: CASSSVTGSEAFF.

CDR3 sequence: CASIGSKPRAENTGELFF. For the CDR3, the DNA is TGTGCCAGCATAGGGTCCAAACCCAGGGCCGAGAACACCGGGGAGCTGTTTTTT. The chain links TRBV2 to TRBJ2-2; tentative D call: TRBD1 (5 bases). This CDR3 is 18 amino acids long. Germline V lookup: CDR1 SNHLY, CDR2 FYNNEI. Trimming cost V 7 bases and J 1 base, with 22 bases left between them.

The genes are TRBV29-1 and TRBJ2-5; 11 bases fit TRBD2. The V segment lost 4 bases and the J segment 5 bases; nucleotides outside the gene matches: 0. Per the germline V gene, CDR1 is SQVTM and CDR2 is ANQGSEA. CDR3 length: 12 residues. CDR3 DNA: TGCAGCGTTGGACTAGCGGGGGAGACCCAGTACTTC. Its protein product is CSVGLAGETQYF.

The chain has TRBV7-2 and TRBJ2-5, with TRBD1 matching 8 bases. V was pared by 4 bases and J by 5 bases, with 9 bases of the junction left unmatched. Germline V lookup: CDR1 SGHTA, CDR2 FQGNSA. The CDR3 length is 15 residues. The CDR3: CASSYPDRVIETQYF. In nucleotides, the CDR3 is TGTGCCAGCAGCTACCCGGACAGGGTTATTGAGACCCAGTACTTC.

The V and J genes are TRBV2 and TRBJ2-3; D perhaps matches TRBD1 (6 bases). The CDR3 totals 16 residues. The germline gives CDR1 SNHLY, CDR2 FYNNEI. Trimming took off 3 bases at V and 0 bases at J, with 13 bases between the two ends. CDR3 amino acids: CASSEQGRLSTDTQYF. CDR3 bases: TGTGCCAGCAGTGAGCAGGGGCGGCTTAGCACAGATACGCAGTATTTT.